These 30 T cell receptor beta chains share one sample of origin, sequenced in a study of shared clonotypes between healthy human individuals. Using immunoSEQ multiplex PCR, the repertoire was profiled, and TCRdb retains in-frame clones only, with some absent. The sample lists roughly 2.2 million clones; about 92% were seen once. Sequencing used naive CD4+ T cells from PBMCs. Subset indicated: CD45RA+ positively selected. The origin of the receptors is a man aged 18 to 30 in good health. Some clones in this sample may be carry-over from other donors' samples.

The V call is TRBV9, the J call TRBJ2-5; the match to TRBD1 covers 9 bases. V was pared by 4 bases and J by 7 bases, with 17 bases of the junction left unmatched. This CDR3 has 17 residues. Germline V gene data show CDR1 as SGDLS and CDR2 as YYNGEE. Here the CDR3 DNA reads TGTGCCAGCAGCACCCGCCCCGTGGACAGGGGACCGGGGACCCAGTACTTC. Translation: CASSTRPVDRGPGTQYF.

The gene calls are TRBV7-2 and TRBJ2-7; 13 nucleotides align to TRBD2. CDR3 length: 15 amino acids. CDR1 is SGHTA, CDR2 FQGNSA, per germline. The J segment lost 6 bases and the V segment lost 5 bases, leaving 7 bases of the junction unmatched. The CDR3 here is CASSIGTSGTSEQYF. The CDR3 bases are TGTGCCAGCAGCATTGGGACTAGCGGGACAAGCGAGCAGTACTTC.

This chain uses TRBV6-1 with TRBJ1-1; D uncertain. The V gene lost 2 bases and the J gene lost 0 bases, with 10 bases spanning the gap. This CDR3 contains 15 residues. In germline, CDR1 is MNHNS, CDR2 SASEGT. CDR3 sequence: CASSEFRAMNTEAFF. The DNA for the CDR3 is TGTGCCAGCAGTGAATTCCGGGCCATGAACACTGAAGCTTTCTTT.

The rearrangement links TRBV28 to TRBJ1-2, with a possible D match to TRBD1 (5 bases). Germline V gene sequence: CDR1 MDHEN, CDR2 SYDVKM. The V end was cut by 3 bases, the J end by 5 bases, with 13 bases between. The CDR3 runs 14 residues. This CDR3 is CASSLGTSPYGYTF. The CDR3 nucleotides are TGTGCCAGCAGTTTGGGGACCTCCCCTTATGGCTACACCTTC.

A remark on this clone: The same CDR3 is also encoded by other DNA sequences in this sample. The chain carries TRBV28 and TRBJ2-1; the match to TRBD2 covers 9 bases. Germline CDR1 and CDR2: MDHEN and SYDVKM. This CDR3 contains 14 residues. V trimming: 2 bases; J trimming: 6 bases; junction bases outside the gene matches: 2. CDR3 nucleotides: TGTGCCAGCAGTTTAGCGGGAGGGATCAATGAGCAGTTCTTC. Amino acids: CASSLAGGINEQFF.

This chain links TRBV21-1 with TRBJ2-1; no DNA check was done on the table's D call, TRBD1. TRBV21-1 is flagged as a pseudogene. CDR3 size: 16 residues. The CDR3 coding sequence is TGTGCCAGCAGCAACCCAACAGGGGGAATAAAAAATGAGCAGTTCTTC. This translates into CASSNPTGGIKNEQFF.

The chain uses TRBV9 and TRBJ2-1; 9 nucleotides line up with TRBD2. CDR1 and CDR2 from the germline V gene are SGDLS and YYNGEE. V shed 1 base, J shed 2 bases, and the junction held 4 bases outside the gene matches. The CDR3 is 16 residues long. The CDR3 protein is CASSVSSGITYNEQFF. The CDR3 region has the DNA TGTGCCAGCAGCGTATCTAGCGGGATCACCTACAATGAGCAGTTCTTC.

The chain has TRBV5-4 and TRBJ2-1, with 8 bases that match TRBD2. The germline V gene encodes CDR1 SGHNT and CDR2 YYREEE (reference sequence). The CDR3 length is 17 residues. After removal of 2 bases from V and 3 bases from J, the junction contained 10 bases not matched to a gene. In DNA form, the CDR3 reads TGTGCCAGCAGCTTCAATAGCGGGGCGGGGGTCTACAATGAGCAGTTCTTC. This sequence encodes CASSFNSGAGVYNEQFF.

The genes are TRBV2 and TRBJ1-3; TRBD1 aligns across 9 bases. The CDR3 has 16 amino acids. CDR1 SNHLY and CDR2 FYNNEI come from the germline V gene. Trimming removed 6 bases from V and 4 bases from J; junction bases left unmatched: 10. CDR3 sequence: CASSLMGTGPGNTIYF. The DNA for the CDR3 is TGTGCCAGCAGCTTGATGGGGACAGGGCCAGGAAACACCATATATTTT.

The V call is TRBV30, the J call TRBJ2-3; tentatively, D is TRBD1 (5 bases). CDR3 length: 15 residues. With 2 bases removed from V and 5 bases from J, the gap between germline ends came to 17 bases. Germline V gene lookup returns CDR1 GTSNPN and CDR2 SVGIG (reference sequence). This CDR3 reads CAWSMGRSLGDTQYF. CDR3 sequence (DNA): TGTGCCTGGAGTATGGGGCGGAGTCTAGGAGATACGCAGTATTTT. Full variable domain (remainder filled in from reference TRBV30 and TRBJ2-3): SQTIHQWPATLVQPVGSPLSLECTVEGTSNPNLYWYRQAAGRGLQLLFYSVGIGQISSEVPQNLSASRPQDRQFILSSKKLLLSDSGFYLCAWSMGRSLGDTQYFGPGTRLTVL.

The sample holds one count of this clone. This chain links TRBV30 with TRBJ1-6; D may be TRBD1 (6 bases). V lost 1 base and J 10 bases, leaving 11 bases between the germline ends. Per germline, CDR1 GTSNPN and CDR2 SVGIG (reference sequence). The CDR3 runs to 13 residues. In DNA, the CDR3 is TGTGCCTGGAGTGAGGGGACATTATCACCCCTCCACTTT. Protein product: CAWSEGTLSPLHF. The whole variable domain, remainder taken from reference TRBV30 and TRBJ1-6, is SQTIHQWPATLVQPVGSPLSLECTVEGTSNPNLYWYRQAAGRGLQLLFYSVGIGQISSEVPQNLSASRPQDRQFILSSKKLLLSDSGFYLCAWSEGTLSPLHFGNGTRLTVT.

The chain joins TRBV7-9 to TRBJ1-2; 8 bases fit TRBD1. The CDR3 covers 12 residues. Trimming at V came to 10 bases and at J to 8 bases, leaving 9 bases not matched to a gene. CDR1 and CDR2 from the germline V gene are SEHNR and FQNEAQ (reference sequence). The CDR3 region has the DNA TGTGCCAACCAGGCAGGGGGCGTCGGCTACACCTTC. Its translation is CANQAGGVGYTF.

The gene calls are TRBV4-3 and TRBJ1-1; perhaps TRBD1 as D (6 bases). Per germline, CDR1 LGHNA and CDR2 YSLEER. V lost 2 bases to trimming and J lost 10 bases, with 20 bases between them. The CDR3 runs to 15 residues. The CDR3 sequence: CASSQTLQGRSGAFF. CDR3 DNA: TGCGCCAGCAGCCAAACCCTACAGGGCCGATCAGGAGCTTTCTTT.

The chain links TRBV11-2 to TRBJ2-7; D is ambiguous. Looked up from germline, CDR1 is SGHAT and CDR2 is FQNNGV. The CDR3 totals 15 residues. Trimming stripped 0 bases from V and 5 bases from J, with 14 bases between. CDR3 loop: CASSLEPQPAHEQYF. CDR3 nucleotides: TGTGCCAGCAGCTTAGAGCCTCAACCAGCCCACGAGCAGTACTTC.

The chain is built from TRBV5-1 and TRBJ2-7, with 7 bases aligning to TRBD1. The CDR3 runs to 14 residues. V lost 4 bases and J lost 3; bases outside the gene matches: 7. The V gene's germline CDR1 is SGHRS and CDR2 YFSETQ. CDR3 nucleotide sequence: TGCGCCAGCAGCGATCAGGGGGTCCTCTACGAGCAGTACTTC. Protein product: CASSDQGVLYEQYF.

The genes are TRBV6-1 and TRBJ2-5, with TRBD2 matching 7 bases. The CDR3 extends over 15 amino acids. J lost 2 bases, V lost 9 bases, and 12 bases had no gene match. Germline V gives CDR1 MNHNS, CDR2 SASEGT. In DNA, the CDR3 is TGTGCCAGGGGGGGGGATGGGGCAGTGCAAGAGACCCAGTACTTC. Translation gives CARGGDGAVQETQYF.

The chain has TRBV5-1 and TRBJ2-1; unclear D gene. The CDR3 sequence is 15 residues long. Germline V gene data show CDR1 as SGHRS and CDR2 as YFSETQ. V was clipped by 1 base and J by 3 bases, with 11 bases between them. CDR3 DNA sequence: TGCGCCAGCAGCTTGTTAGGGCAACGCTACAATGAGCAGTTCTTC. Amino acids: CASSLLGQRYNEQFF.

CDR3 sequence reads: CASSLDRISYEQYF. CDR3 nucleotide sequence: TGTGCCAGCAGCCTGGACAGGATCTCCTACGAGCAGTACTTC. The chain uses TRBV5-4 and TRBJ2-7; 7 bases fit TRBD1. The V gene's germline CDR1 is SGHNT and CDR2 YYREEE (reference sequence). V trimming: 4 bases; J trimming: 0 bases; junction bases outside the gene matches: 4. This CDR3 has 14 residues.

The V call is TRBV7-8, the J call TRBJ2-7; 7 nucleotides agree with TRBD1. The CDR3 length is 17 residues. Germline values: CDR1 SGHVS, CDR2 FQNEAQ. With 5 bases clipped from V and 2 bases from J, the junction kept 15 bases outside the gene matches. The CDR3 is CASSVVLRDRIPYEQYF. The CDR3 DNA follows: TGTGCCAGCAGCGTAGTTCTCCGGGACAGAATTCCCTACGAGCAGTACTTC.

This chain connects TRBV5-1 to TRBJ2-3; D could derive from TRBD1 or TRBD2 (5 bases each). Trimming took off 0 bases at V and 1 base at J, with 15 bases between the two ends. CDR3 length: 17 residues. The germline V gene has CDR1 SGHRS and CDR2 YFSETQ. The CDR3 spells CASSLVSGTRGTDTQYF. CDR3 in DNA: TGCGCCAGCAGCTTGGTCTCGGGGACCAGGGGCACAGATACGCAGTATTTT.

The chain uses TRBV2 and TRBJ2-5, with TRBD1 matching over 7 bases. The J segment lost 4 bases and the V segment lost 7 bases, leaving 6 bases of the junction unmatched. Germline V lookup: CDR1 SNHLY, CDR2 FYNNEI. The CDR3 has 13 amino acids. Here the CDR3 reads CASKETGPETQYF. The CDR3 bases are TGTGCCAGCAAGGAGACAGGGCCAGAGACCCAGTACTTC.

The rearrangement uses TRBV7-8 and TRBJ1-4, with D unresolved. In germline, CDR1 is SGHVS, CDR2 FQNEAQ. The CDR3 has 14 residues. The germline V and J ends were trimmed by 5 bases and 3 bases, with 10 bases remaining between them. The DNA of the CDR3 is TGTGCCAGCAGCCCCAGAATATCTAATGAAAAACTGTTTTTT. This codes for CASSPRISNEKLFF.

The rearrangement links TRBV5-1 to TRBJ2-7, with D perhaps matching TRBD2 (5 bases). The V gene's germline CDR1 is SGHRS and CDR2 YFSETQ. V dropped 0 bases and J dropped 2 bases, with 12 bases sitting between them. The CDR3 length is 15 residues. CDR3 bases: TGCGCCAGCAGCTTGGGGTCGGGGATTACCTACGAGCAGTACTTC. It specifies CASSLGSGITYEQYF.

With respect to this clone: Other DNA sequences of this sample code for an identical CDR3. The CDR3 spells CASSLNREGNQPQHF. DNA of the CDR3: TGTGCCAGCAGTTTAAACAGGGAGGGAAATCAGCCCCAGCATTTT. V gene TRBV27 combines with J gene TRBJ1-5; TRBD1 is a possible D gene (6 bases). The germline V and J ends were trimmed by 2 bases and 4 bases, with 12 bases remaining between them. CDR1 is MNHEY and CDR2 is SMNVEV in the germline V gene (reference sequence). The CDR3 is made up of 15 amino acids.

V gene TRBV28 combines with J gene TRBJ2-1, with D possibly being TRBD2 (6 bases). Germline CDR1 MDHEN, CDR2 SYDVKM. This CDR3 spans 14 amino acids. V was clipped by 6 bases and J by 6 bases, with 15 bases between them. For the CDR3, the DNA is TGTGCCAGCAGGCCCGGGACTCTAGGCAATGAGCAGTTCTTC. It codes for CASRPGTLGNEQFF.

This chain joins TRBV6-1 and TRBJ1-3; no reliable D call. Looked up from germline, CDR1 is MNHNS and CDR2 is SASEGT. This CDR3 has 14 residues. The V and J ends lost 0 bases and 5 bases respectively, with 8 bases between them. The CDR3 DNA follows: TGTGCCAGCAGTGAAGCCCCAGGAAGAAACACCATATATTTT. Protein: CASSEAPGRNTIYF.

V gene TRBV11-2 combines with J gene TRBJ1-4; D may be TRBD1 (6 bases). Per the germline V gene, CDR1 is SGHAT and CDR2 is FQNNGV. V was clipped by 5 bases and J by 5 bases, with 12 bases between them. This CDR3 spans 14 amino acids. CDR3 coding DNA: TGTGCCAGCAGCCCCCGTGGGGGCAATGAAAAACTGTTTTTT. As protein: CASSPRGGNEKLFF.

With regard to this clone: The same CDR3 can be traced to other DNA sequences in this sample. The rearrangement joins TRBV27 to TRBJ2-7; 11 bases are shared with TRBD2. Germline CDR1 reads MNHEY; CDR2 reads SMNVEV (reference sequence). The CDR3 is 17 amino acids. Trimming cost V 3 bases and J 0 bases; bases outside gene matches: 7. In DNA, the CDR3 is TGTGCCAGCAGTTTTCGGCTAGCGGGGGGAAGCTCCTACGAGCAGTACTTC. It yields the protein CASSFRLAGGSSYEQYF.

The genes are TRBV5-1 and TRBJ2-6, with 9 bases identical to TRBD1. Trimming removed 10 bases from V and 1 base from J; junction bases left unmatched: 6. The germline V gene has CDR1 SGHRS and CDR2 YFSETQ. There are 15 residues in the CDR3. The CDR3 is CAGRTGESGANVLTF. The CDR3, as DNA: TGCGCCGGTCGGACAGGGGAGTCTGGGGCCAACGTCCTGACTTTC.

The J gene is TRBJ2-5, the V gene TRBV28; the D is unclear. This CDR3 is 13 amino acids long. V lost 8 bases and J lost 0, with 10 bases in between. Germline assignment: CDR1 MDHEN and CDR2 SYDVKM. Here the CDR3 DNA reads TGTGCCAGCGCTGAAGAGTACCAAGAGACCCAGTACTTC. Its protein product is CASAEEYQETQYF.